The entry below describes one T cell receptor beta chain. Its antigen is undetermined. The PCR had 60 Vbeta and 13 Jbeta primers. Measured with immunoSEQ multiplex PCR; TCRdb has only the in-frame clones, and not every one. The sample has around 92,000 clones, about four fifths seen once. This CDR3 region has 19 residues. Trimming pared 4 bases from V and 0 bases from J, leaving 24 bases between. CDR1 is MGHRA, CDR2 YSYEKL, per germline. The data were obtained in a study of cytomegalovirus exposure and HLA in healthy donors. Study outcomes and limitations: Indistinguishable V segments such as TRBV6-2 and TRBV6-3 were excluded. Overall, 164 TCR beta chains were annotated as cytomegalovirus-associated.

This sequence originates from a female donor in good health and CMV-seropositive. Sequences were obtained from PBMCs. The chain employs TRBV4-1 and TRBJ2-5, with D possibly matching TRBD2 (6 bases). The CDR3 reads CASSRGRGGTGGDQETQYF. DNA for the CDR3: TGCGCCAGCAGCCGGGGAAGAGGAGGGACGGGTGGGGACCAAGAGACCCAGTACTTC.